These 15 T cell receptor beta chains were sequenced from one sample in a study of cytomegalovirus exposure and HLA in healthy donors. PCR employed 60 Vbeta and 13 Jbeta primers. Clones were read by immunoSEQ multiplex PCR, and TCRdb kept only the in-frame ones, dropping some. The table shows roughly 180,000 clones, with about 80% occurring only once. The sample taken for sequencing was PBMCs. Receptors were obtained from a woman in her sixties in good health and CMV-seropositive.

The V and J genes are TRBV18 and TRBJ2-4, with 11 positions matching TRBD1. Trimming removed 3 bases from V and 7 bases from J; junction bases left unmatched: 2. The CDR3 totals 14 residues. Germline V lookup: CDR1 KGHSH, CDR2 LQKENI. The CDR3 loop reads CASSPGQGANIQYF. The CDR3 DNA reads TGTGCCAGCTCACCCGGACAGGGGGCTAACATTCAGTACTTC.

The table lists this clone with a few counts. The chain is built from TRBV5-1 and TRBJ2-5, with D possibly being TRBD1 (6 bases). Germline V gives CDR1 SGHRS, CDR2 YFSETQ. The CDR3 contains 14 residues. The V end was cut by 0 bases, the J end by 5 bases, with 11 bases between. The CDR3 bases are TGCGCCAGCAGCTTGGGTACAGGGAGTGAGACCCAGTACTTC. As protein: CASSLGTGSETQYF. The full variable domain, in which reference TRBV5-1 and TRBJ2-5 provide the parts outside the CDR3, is KAGVTQTPRYLIKTRGQQVTLSCSPISGHRSVSWYQQTPGQGLQFLFEYFSETQRNKGNFPGRFSGRQFSNSRSEMNVSTLELGDSALYLCASSLGTGSETQYFGPGTRLLVL.

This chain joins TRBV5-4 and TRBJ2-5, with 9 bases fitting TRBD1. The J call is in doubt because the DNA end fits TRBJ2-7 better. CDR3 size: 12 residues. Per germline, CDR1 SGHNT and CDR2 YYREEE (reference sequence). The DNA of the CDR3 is TGTGCCAGCGGGACAGGGTCTTACGAGCAGTACTTC. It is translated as CASGTGSYEQYF.

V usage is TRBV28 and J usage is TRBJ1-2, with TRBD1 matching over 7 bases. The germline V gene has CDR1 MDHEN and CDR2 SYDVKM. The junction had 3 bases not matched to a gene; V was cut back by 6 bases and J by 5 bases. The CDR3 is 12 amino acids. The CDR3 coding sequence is TGTGCCAGCAGACAGGGGTTTTATGGCTACACCTTC. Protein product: CASRQGFYGYTF.

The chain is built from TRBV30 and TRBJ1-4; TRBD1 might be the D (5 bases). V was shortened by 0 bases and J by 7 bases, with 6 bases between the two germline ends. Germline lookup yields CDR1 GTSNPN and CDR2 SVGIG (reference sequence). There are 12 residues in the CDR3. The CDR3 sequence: CAWSVRGEKLFF. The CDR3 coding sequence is TGTGCCTGGAGTGTAAGGGGTGAAAAACTGTTTTTT.

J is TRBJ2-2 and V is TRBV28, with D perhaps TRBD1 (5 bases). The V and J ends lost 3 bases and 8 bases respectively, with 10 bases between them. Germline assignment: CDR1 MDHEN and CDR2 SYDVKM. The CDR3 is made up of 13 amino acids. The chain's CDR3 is CASSLVGEGELFF. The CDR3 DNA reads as TGTGCCAGCAGTTTGGTAGGGGAAGGGGAGCTGTTTTTT. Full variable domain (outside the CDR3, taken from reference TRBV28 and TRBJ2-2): DVKVTQSSRYLVKRTGEKVFLECVQDMDHENMFWYRQDPGLGLRLIYFSYDVKMKEKGDIPEGYSVSREKKERFSLILESASTNQTSMYLCASSLVGEGELFFGEGSRLTVL.

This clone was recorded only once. The CDR3, as DNA: TGTGCCAGCAGCTCCGCGGAGGGGGCGAACACTGAAGCTTTCTTT. Protein: CASSSAEGANTEAFF. The chain employs TRBV7-9 and TRBJ1-1; the match to TRBD1 covers 7 bases. The V segment lost 4 bases and the J segment 1 base; nucleotides outside the gene matches: 6. The CDR3 covers 15 residues. The germline CDR1 and CDR2 sequences are SEHNR and FQNEAQ (reference sequence).

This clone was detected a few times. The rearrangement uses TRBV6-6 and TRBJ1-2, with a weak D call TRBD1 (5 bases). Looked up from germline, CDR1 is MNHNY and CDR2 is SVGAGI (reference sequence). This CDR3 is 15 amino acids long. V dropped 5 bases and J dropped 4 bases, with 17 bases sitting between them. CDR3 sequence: CASSPQAGDSYGYTF. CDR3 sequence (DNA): TGTGCCAGCAGTCCACAGGCAGGAGATTCCTATGGCTACACCTTC.

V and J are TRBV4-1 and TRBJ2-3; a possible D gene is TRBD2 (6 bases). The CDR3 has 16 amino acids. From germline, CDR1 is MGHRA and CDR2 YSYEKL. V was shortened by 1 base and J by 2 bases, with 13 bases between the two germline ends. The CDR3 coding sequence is TGCGCCAGCAGCCAAGCTAGACTAGTGGACACAGATACGCAGTATTTT. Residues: CASSQARLVDTDTQYF.

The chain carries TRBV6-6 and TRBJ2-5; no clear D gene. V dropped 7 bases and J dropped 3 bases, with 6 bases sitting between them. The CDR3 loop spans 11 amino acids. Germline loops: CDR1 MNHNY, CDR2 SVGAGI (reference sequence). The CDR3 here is CASTSEETQYF. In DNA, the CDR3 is TGTGCCAGCACCTCGGAAGAGACCCAGTACTTC.

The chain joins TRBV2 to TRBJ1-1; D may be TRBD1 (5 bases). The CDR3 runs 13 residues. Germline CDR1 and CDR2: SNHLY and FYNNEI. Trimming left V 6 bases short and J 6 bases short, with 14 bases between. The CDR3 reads CASRRDFNSEAFF. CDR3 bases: TGTGCCAGCAGAAGGGACTTCAATTCTGAAGCTTTCTTT.

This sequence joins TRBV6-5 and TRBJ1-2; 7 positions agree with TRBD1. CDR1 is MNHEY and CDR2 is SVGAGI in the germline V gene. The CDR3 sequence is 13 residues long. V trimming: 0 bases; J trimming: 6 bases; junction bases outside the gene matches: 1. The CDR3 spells CASSYSTGNGYTF. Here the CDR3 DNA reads TGTGCCAGCAGTTACTCGACAGGGAATGGCTACACCTTC.

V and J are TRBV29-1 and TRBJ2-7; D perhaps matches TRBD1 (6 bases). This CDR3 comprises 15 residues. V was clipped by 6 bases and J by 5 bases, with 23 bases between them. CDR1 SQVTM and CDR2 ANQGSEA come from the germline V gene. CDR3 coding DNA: TGCAGCGTAGGGGTAGACAGGAAGTCCCGGAACGAGCAGTACTTC. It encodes CSVGVDRKSRNEQYF.

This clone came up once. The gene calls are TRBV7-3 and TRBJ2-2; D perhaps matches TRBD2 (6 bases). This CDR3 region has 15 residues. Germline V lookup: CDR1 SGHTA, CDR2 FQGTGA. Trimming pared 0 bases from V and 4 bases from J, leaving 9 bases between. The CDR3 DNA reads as TGTGCCAGCAGCTTAACCCGGGACTCCACCGGGGAGCTGTTTTTT. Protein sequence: CASSLTRDSTGELFF.

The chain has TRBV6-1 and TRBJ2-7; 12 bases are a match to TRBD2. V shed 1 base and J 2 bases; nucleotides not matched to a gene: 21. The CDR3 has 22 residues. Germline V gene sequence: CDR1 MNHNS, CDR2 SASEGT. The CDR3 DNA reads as TGTGCCAGCAGTGAAGTGGGGGACAGTTGGGCTAGCGGGAGGGCCTTTCCCTACGAGCAGTACTTC. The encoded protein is CASSEVGDSWASGRAFPYEQYF.